Here is one T cell receptor (beta chain) with its context. Its specificity is not known. This sample was included in a study of T cell responses to AZD1222 COVID-19 vaccine. The assay was immunoSEQ multiplex PCR, and TCRdb's table has in-frame clones only and misses some. The sample carries 90,000 to 120,000 clones, roughly 89% recorded once. Study results and limitations: When two AZD1222 doses had been given, Spike-specific TCR breadth and depth rose. Repertoires were collected only later (after the peak T cell response had occurred).

The CDR3 has 13 residues. V lost 6 bases, J lost 4 bases, and 5 bases stayed unmatched. The sample here was peripheral blood, taken on day 0 of AZD1222 vaccination. V gene TRBV12-3 or TRBV12-4 combines with J gene TRBJ1-2; 7 bases are a match to TRBD1. This TCR was sampled from an adult in good health. In DNA form, the CDR3 reads TGTGCCAGCAGCGCACCAGGGGGCTATGGCTACACCTTC. It yields the protein CASSAPGGYGYTF.